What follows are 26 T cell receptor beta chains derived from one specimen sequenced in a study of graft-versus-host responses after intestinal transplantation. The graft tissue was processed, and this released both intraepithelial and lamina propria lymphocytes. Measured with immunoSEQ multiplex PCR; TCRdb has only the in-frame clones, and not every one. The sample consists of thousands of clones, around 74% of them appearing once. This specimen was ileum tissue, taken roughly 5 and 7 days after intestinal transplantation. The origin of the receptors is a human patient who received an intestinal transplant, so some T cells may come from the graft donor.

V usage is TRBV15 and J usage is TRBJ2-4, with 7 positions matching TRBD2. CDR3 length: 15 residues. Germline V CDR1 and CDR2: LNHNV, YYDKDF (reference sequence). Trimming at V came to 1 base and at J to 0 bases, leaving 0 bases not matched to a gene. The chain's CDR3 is CATSRVAGAKNIQYF. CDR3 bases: TGTGCCACCAGCAGAGTAGCGGGAGCCAAAAACATTCAGTACTTC. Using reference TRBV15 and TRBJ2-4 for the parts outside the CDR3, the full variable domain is DAMVIQNPRYQVTQFGKPVTLSCSQTLNHNVMYWYQQKSSQAPKLLFHYYDKDFNNEADTPDNFQSRRPNTSFCFLDIRSPGLGDTAMYLCATSRVAGAKNIQYFGAGTRLSVL.

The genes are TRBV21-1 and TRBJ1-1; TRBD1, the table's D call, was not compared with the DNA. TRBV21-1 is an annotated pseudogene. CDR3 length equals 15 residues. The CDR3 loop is CASSKGGDRGTEAFF. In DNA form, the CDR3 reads TGTGCCAGCAGCAAAGGGGGGGACAGGGGCACTGAAGCTTTCTTT.

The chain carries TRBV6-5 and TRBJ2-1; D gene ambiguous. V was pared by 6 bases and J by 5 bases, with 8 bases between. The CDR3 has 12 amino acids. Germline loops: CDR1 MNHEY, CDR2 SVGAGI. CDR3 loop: CASSYGNNEQFF. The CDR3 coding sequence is TGTGCCAGCAGCTACGGAAACAATGAGCAGTTCTTC.

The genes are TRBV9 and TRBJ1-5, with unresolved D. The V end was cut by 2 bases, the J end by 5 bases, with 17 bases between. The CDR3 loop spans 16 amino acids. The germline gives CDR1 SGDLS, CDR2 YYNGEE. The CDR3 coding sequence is TGTGCCAGCAGCGTGGGAGGGATGGGCGGTGATCAGCCCCAGCATTTT. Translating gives CASSVGGMGGDQPQHF.

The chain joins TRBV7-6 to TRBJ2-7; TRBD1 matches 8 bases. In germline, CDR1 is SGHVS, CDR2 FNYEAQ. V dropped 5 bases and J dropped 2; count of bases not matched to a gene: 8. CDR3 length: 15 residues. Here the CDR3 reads CASSPPGQAPYEQYF. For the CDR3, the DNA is TGTGCCAGCAGCCCCCCGGGACAGGCACCCTACGAGCAGTACTTC.

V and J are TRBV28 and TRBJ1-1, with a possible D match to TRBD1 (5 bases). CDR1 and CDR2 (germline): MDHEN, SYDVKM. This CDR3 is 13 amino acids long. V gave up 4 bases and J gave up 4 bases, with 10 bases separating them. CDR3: CASSYQGATEAFF. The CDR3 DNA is TGTGCCAGCAGTTACCAGGGCGCCACTGAAGCTTTCTTT. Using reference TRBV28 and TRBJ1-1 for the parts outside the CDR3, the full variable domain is DVKVTQSSRYLVKRTGEKVFLECVQDMDHENMFWYRQDPGLGLRLIYFSYDVKMKEKGDIPEGYSVSREKKERFSLILESASTNQTSMYLCASSYQGATEAFFGQGTRLTVV.

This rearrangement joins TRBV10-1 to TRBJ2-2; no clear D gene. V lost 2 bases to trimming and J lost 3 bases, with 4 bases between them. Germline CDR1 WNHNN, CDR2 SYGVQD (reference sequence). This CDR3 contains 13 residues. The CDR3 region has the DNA TGCGCCAGCAGTGAGAGGGACACCGGGGAGCTGTTTTTT. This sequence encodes CASSERDTGELFF.

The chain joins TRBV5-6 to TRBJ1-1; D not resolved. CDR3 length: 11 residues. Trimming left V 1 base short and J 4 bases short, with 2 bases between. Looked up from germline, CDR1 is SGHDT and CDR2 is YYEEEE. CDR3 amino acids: CASSLSTEAFF. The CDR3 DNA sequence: TGTGCCAGCAGCTTGTCCACTGAAGCTTTCTTT.

CDR3 nucleotide sequence: TGTGCCAGCAGTGAATGGGATGGCTACACCTTC. It translates to CASSEWDGYTF. The chain employs TRBV25-1 and TRBJ1-2; D gene uncertain. This CDR3 region has 11 residues. V was pared by 1 base and J by 6 bases, with 3 bases between. Per the germline V gene, CDR1 is MGHDK and CDR2 is SYGVNS.

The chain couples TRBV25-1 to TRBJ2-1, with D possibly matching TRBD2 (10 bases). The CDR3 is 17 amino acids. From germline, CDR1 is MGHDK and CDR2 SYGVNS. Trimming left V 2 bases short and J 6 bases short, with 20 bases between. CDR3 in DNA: TGTGCCAGCAGTGAAAAACAGGGGGCTAGCGGGAGCAATGAGCAGTTCTTC. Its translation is CASSEKQGASGSNEQFF.

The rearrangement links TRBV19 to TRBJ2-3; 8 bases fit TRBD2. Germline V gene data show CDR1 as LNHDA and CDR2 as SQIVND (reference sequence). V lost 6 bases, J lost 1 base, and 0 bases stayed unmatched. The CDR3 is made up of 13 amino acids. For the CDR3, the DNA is TGTGCCAGTAGGACTAGCGGCACAGATACGCAGTATTTT. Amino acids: CASRTSGTDTQYF.

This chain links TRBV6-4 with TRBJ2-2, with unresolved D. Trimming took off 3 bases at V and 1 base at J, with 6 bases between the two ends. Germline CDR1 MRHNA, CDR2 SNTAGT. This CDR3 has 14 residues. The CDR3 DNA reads TGTGCCAGCAGTGAGTTGGGGAACACCGGGGAGCTGTTTTTT. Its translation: CASSELGNTGELFF.

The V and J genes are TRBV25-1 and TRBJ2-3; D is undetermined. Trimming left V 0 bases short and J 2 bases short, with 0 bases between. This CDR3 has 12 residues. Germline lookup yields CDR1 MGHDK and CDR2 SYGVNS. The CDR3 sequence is CASSEYTDTQYF. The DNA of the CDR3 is TGTGCCAGCAGTGAATACACAGATACGCAGTATTTT.

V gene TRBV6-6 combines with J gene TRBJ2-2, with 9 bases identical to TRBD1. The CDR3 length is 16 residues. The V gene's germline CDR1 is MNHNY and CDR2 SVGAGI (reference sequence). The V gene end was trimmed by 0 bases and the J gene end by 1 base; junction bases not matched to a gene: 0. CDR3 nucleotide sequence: TGTGCCAGCAGTTACTCGGGACAGGGGAACACCGGGGAGCTGTTTTTT. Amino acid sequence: CASSYSGQGNTGELFF.

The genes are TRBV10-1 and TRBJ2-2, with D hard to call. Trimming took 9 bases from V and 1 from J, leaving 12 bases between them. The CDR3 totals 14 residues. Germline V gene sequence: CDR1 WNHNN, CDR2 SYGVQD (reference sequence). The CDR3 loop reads CASTQDGNTGELFF. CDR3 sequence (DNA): TGCGCCAGTACCCAGGACGGGAACACCGGGGAGCTGTTTTTT.

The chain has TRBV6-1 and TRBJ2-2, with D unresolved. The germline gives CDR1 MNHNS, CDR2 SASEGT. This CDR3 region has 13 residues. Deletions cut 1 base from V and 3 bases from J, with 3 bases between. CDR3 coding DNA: TGTGCCAGCAGTGAAGGGGACACCGGGGAGCTGTTTTTT. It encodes CASSEGDTGELFF.

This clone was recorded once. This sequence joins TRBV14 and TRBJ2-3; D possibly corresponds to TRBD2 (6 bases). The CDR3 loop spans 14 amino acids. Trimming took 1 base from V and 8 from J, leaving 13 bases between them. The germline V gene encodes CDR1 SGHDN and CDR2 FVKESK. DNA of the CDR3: TGTGCCAGCAGCCAAGGAGGGAGGTCCGGTACGCAGTATTTT. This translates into CASSQGGRSGTQYF.

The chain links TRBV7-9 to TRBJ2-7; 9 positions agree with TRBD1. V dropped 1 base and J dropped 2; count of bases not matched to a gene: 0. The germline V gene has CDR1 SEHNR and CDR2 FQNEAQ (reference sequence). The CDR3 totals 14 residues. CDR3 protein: CASSLGTGAYEQYF. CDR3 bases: TGTGCCAGCAGCTTAGGGACAGGGGCCTACGAGCAGTACTTC.

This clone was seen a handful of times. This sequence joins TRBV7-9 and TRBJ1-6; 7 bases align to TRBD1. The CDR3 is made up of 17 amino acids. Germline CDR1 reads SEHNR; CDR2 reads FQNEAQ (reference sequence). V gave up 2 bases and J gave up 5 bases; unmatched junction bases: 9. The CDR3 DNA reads TGTGCCAGCAGCTTATTTGGGCAGGGGGGGCATAATTCACCCCTCCACTTT. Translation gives CASSLFGQGGHNSPLHF.

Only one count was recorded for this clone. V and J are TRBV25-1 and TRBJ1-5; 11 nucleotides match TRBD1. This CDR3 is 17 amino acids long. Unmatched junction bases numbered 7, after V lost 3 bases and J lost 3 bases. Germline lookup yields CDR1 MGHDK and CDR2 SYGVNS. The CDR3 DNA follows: TGTGCCAGCAGTGAGTCCGGGACAGGGGGATACAATCAGCCCCAGCATTTT. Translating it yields CASSESGTGGYNQPQHF.

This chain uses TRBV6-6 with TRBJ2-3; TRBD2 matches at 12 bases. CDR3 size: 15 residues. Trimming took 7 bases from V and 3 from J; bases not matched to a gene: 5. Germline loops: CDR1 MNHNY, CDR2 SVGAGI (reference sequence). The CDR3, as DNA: TGTGCCAGCACTAGCGGGGGGGCGAATACAGATACGCAGTATTTT. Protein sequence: CASTSGGANTDTQYF.

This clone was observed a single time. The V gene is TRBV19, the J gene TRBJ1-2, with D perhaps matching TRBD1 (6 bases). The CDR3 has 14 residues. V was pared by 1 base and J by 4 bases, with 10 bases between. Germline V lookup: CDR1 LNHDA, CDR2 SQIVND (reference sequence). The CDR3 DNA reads TGTGCCAGTAGTATAGCGGGGGGCAGCTATGGCTACACCTTC. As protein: CASSIAGGSYGYTF.

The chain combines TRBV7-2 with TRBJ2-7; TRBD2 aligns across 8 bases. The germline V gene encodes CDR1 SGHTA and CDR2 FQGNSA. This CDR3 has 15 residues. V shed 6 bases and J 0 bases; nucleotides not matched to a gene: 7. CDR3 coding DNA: TGTGCCAGCAGTCTTAGCGGGGTCTACTCCTACGAGCAGTACTTC. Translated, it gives CASSLSGVYSYEQYF.

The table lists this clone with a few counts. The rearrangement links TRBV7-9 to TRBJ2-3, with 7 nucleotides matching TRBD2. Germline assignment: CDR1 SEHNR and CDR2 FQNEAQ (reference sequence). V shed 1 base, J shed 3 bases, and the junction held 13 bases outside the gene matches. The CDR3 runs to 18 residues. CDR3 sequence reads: CASSLGDLAGVWTDTQYF. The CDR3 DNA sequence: TGTGCCAGCAGCTTAGGGGACTTGGCGGGAGTGTGGACAGATACGCAGTATTTT.

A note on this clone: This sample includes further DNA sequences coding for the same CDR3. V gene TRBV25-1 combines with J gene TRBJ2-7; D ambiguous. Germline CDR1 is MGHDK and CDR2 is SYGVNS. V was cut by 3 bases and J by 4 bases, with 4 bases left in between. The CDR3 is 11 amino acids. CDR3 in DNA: TGTGCCAGCAGTGAGGGTTACGAGCAGTACTTC. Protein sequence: CASSEGYEQYF.

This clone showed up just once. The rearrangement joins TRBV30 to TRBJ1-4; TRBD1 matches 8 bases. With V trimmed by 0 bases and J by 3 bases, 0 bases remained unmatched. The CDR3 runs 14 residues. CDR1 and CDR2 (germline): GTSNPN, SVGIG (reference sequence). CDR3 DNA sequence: TGTGCCTGGAGTGTACAGGGGGCTAATGAAAAACTGTTTTTT. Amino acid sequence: CAWSVQGANEKLFF.